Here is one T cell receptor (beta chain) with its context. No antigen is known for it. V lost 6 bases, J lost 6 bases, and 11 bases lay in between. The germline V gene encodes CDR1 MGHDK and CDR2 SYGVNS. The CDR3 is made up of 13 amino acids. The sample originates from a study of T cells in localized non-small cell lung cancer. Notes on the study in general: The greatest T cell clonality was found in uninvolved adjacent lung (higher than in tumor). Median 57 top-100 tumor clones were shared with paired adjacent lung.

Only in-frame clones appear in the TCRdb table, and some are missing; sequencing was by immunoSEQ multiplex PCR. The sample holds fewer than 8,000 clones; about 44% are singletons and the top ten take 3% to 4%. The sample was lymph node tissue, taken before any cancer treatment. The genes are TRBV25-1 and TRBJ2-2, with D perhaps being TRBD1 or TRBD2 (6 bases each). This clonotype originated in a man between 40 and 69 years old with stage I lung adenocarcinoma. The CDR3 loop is CASSLGGAGELFF. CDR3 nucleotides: TGTGCCAGCAGCCTCGGGGGCGCCGGGGAGCTGTTTTTT.